These T cell receptor beta chains were read from a single sample in a study of cytomegalovirus exposure and HLA in healthy donors. Repertoires were generated with immunoSEQ multiplex PCR, while TCRdb's copy carries only in-frame clones and drops some. The data contain tens of thousands of clones, around 78% of them singletons. Sequenced: PBMCs. These receptor sequences come from a man aged 40-55 years in good health and CMV-seronegative. The CDR3 runs from the conserved cysteine through the conserved F or W. The D gene is left open where the match is weak. Rows may omit the clone size; those that give it use once, few, many or a size class.

D gene: .
V gene: TRBV5-6
clone size: once
J gene: TRBJ2-1
CDR3 protein: CASSLRPPTRRFEQFF
CDR3 DNA: TGTGCCAGCAGCTTAAGGCCGCCGACTAGGCGGTTTGAGCAGTTCTTC

D gene: .
V gene: TRBV5-1
clone size: .
J gene: TRBJ2-7
CDR3 protein: CASSGAGLDEQYF
CDR3 DNA: TGCGCCAGCAGCGGCGCAGGCCTCGACGAGCAGTACTTC

D gene: .
V gene: TRBV9
clone size: .
J gene: TRBJ2-5
CDR3 protein: CASSPGAEGETQYF
CDR3 DNA: TGTGCCAGCAGCCCTGGGGCGGAGGGGGAGACCCAGTACTTC

D gene: .
V gene: TRBV9
clone size: .
J gene: TRBJ2-1
CDR3 protein: CASSVGSEEQFF
CDR3 DNA: TGTGCCAGCAGCGTAGGTTCGGAGGAGCAGTTCTTC

D gene: .
V gene: TRBV5-1
clone size: .
J gene: TRBJ1-1
CDR3 protein: CASSPAGGRLEAFF
CDR3 DNA: TGCGCCAGCAGCCCGGCTGGGGGGAGGTTGGAAGCTTTCTTT

D gene: TRBD1
V gene: TRBV15
clone size: .
J gene: TRBJ2-7
CDR3 protein: CATSPGTGSYEQYF
CDR3 DNA: TGTGCCACCAGCCCCGGGACAGGTTCCTACGAGCAGTACTTC

D gene: TRBD2
V gene: TRBV6-5
clone size: once
J gene: TRBJ2-7
CDR3 protein: CASSYRASGSREQYF
CDR3 DNA: TGTGCCAGCAGTTACAGGGCTAGCGGGAGTCGCGAGCAGTACTTC

D gene: .
V gene: TRBV5-6
clone size: .
J gene: TRBJ1-3
CDR3 protein: CASSLEGWLTGNTIYF
CDR3 DNA: TGTGCCAGCAGCTTGGAGGGGTGGTTAACTGGAAACACCATATATTTT

D gene: .
V gene: TRBV4-1
clone size: .
J gene: TRBJ1-2
CDR3 protein: CASSQEETNYGYTF
CDR3 DNA: TGCGCCAGCAGCCAAGAGGAGACTAACTATGGCTACACCTTC

D gene: TRBD1
V gene: TRBV28
clone size: .
J gene: TRBJ2-7
CDR3 protein: CASSSPEGGASYEQYF
CDR3 DNA: TGTGCCAGCAGTTCCCCCGAAGGGGGCGCCTCCTACGAGCAGTACTTC

D gene: .
V gene: TRBV6-5
clone size: few
J gene: TRBJ1-2
CDR3 protein: CASSEGANYGYTF
CDR3 DNA: TGTGCCAGCAGCGAGGGGGCTAACTATGGCTACACCTTC

D gene: .
V gene: TRBV5-5
clone size: .
J gene: TRBJ2-7
CDR3 protein: CASSLGQSGEQYF
CDR3 DNA: TGTGCCAGCAGCTTGGGACAATCCGGCGAGCAGTACTTC

D gene: TRBD1
V gene: TRBV28
clone size: .
J gene: TRBJ1-1
CDR3 protein: CASSKGGFTEAFF
CDR3 DNA: TGTGCCAGCAGTAAAGGGGGCTTCACTGAAGCTTTCTTT

D gene: TRBD2
V gene: TRBV30
clone size: .
J gene: TRBJ2-7
CDR3 protein: CAWSVLLAGGRYEQYF
CDR3 DNA: TGTGCCTGGAGTGTATTACTAGCGGGAGGGCGGTACGAGCAGTACTTC

D gene: .
V gene: TRBV10-1
clone size: .
J gene: TRBJ1-5
CDR3 protein: CASSESSQPQHF
CDR3 DNA: TGCGCCAGCAGTGAGTCCAGTCAGCCCCAGCATTTT

D gene: TRBD1
V gene: TRBV4-3
clone size: .
J gene: TRBJ1-6
CDR3 protein: CASSRDRVNSPLHF
CDR3 DNA: TGCGCCAGCAGCCGGGACAGGGTCAATTCACCCCTCCACTTT

D gene: TRBD1
V gene: TRBV10-2
clone size: once
J gene: TRBJ2-7
CDR3 protein: CASTEPQGAVWEQYF
CDR3 DNA: TGCGCCAGCACGGAGCCACAGGGGGCTGTTTGGGAGCAGTACTTC

D gene: .
V gene: TRBV7-2
clone size: .
J gene: TRBJ1-1
CDR3 protein: CASSFATGYGSEAFF
CDR3 DNA: TGTGCCAGCAGCTTTGCTACAGGGTATGGATCTGAAGCTTTCTTT

D gene: .
V gene: TRBV7-2
clone size: few
J gene: TRBJ2-1
CDR3 protein: CASSLSQGGNEQFF
CDR3 DNA: TGTGCCAGCAGCTTATCCCAGGGCGGAAATGAGCAGTTCTTC

D gene: .
V gene: TRBV28
clone size: .
J gene: TRBJ1-4
CDR3 protein: CASSETGITHEKLFF
CDR3 DNA: TGTGCCAGCAGTGAGACCGGGATCACACATGAAAAACTGTTTTTT

D gene: TRBD2
V gene: TRBV9
clone size: .
J gene: TRBJ2-1
CDR3 protein: CASSELTSRINNEQFF
CDR3 DNA: TGTGCCAGCAGCGAATTGACTAGCCGAATTAACAATGAGCAGTTCTTC